Following are 17 T cell receptor beta chains from one sample sequenced in a study of blood T cell repertoires in COVID-19. Sequenced by immunoSEQ multiplex PCR; TCRdb stores in-frame clones only, minus some. The repertoire holds 150,000 to 200,000 clones, more than 70% seen once, with around 2.8% in the top ten. Sequencing used peripheral blood. The receptors here all came from a woman at least 80 years old with active or convalescent COVID-19.

The CDR3 DNA sequence: TGCGCCAGCAGCTGGGACAGGGTCACAGATACGCAGTATTTT. It encodes CASSWDRVTDTQYF. This sequence joins TRBV5-1 and TRBJ2-3, with 9 bases matching TRBD1. This CDR3 spans 14 amino acids. Per the germline V gene, CDR1 is SGHRS and CDR2 is YFSETQ. The ends lost 3 bases at V and 2 bases at J; junction bases unmatched: 1.

This clone was seen only a few times. The gene calls are TRBV7-2 and TRBJ2-2; 7 positions agree with TRBD2. The CDR3 spans 18 residues. V lost 1 base and J lost 4; bases outside the gene matches: 12. Looked up from germline, CDR1 is SGHTA and CDR2 is FQGNSA. The CDR3 here is CASSLVSLSGGGTGELFF. Written as DNA, the CDR3 is TGTGCCAGCAGCTTAGTATCGTTGTCGGGGGGAGGCACCGGGGAGCTGTTTTTT.

This clone showed up just a few times. The chain recombines TRBV7-8 with TRBJ2-7; possibly TRBD1 for D (5 bases). Trimming cost V 5 bases and J 2 bases, with 16 bases left between them. CDR3 length: 15 residues. Germline CDR1 is SGHVS and CDR2 is FQNEAQ. The CDR3 coding sequence is TGTGCCAGCAGCCTAGGGTTAGGACATACCTACGAGCAGTACTTC. It encodes CASSLGLGHTYEQYF.

The chain recombines TRBV7-2 with TRBJ2-7, with 9 bases that match TRBD2. CDR3 length: 14 amino acids. Per the germline V gene, CDR1 is SGHTA and CDR2 is FQGNSA. V lost 3 bases, J lost 7 bases, and 7 bases stayed unmatched. CDR3 DNA: TGTGCCAGCAGCTTTGTCCTAGCGGGGTGGGAGCAGTACTTC. Translating gives CASSFVLAGWEQYF. Based on the CDR3 plus reference TRBV7-2 and TRBJ2-7, the full variable domain is GAGVSQSPSNKVTEKGKDVELRCDPISGHTALYWYRQSLGQGLEFLIYFQGNSAPDKSGLPSDRFSAERTGGSVSTLTIQRTQQEDSAVYLCASSFVLAGWEQYFGPGTRLTVT.

This chain connects TRBV7-9 to TRBJ1-2; 10 bases are a match to TRBD1. After removal of 1 base from V and 7 bases from J, the junction contained 6 bases not matched to a gene. This CDR3 comprises 15 residues. In germline, CDR1 is SEHNR, CDR2 FQNEAQ (reference sequence). In nucleotides, the CDR3 is TGTGCCAGCAGCTTAGGTTGGGACAGGGGTAGTGGCTACACCTTC. It yields the protein CASSLGWDRGSGYTF.

This clone was picked up a small number of times. J is TRBJ1-3 and V is TRBV6-5; the D gene is possibly TRBD1 (5 bases). The V end lost 6 bases, the J end lost 3 bases, and 9 bases lay between the germline ends. Per germline, CDR1 MNHEY and CDR2 SVGAGI. This CDR3 comprises 13 residues. The CDR3 loop is CASRGGVGNTIYF. The DNA of the CDR3 is TGTGCCAGCAGGGGGGGTGTTGGAAACACCATATATTTT.

The chain carries TRBV3-1 (or the pseudogene TRBV3-2) and TRBJ2-6, with D hard to call. The V gene lost 0 bases and the J gene lost 0 bases, with 9 bases spanning the gap. Germline CDR1 and CDR2: LGHDT and YNNKEL (reference sequence). The CDR3 contains 17 residues. The CDR3 region is CASSQEFISSGANVLTF. CDR3 sequence (DNA): TGTGCCAGCAGCCAAGAGTTTATCTCCTCTGGGGCCAACGTCCTGACTTTC.

This chain joins TRBV5-5 and TRBJ2-5, with 9 bases fitting TRBD1. Germline CDR1 and CDR2: SGHKS and YYEKEE (reference sequence). This CDR3 is built from 14 residues. J gave up 2 bases and V 4 bases, and 3 bases lay outside the gene matches. The CDR3 DNA follows: TGTGCCAGCAGCCAAGGGACAGGGCAAGAGACCCAGTACTTC. Amino acid sequence: CASSQGTGQETQYF.

The V and J genes are TRBV5-6 and TRBJ2-5; 7 bases match TRBD1. Germline V gives CDR1 SGHDT, CDR2 YYEEEE. The CDR3 is 14 amino acids. V lost 3 bases to trimming and J lost 4 bases; unmatched junction nucleotides: 6. CDR3 in DNA: TGTGCCAGCAGCTCTCAGGGGGAAACAGAGACCCAGTACTTC. Its translation: CASSSQGETETQYF.

CDR3 amino acids: CASSLQGTGMFF. CDR3 in DNA: TGTGCCAGCAGTCTTCAGGGGACAGGGATGTTCTTC. This chain links TRBV12-3 or TRBV12-4 with TRBJ2-1, with TRBD1 matching 9 bases. The junction had 8 bases not matched to a gene; V was cut back by 5 bases and J by 15 bases. This CDR3 spans 12 amino acids.

V gene TRBV5-4 combines with J gene TRBJ2-5; 10 bases map to TRBD1. There are 15 residues in the CDR3. J was trimmed by 4 bases and V by 4 bases; bases with no gene match: 7. The germline V gene encodes CDR1 SGHNT and CDR2 YYREEE (reference sequence). CDR3 loop: CASSLGQGSRETQYF. In DNA form, the CDR3 reads TGTGCCAGCAGCCTGGGACAGGGGTCGCGAGAGACCCAGTACTTC.

Only one count was recorded for this clone. The chain is built from TRBV9 and TRBJ2-2; maybe TRBD2 (5 bases). V lost 0 bases and J 9 bases, leaving 9 bases between the germline ends. The germline CDR1 and CDR2 sequences are SGDLS and YYNGEE. The CDR3 is 13 amino acids. The CDR3 region has the DNA TGTGCCAGCAGCGTAGAACCCGGGAGGGAGCTGTTTTTT. This translates into CASSVEPGRELFF.

V and J are TRBV28 and TRBJ1-4; 10 nucleotides line up with TRBD1. CDR1 and CDR2 from the germline V gene are MDHEN and SYDVKM. This CDR3 has 15 residues. Trimming cost V 6 bases and J 8 bases; bases outside gene matches: 9. The CDR3 is CASRRQGATREKLFF. The CDR3 region has the DNA TGTGCCAGCAGGCGACAGGGGGCGACGCGGGAAAAACTGTTTTTT.

V gene TRBV28 combines with J gene TRBJ1-2; maybe TRBD1 (5 bases). CDR1 and CDR2 from the germline V gene are MDHEN and SYDVKM. The CDR3 sequence is 13 residues long. V lost 6 bases to trimming and J lost 2 bases, with 10 bases between them. CDR3 DNA sequence: TGTGCCAGCAGCTCACAGGTGAACTATGGCTACACCTTC. This codes for CASSSQVNYGYTF.

V is TRBV9 and J is TRBJ2-2; 10 bases map to TRBD2. Trimming removed 5 bases from V and 6 bases from J; junction bases left unmatched: 7. The CDR3 sequence is 15 residues long. Germline lookup yields CDR1 SGDLS and CDR2 YYNGEE. CDR3 sequence (DNA): TGTGCCAGCAGTTTTAGCGGGGGGCCAGCCGGGGAGCTGTTTTTT. Translated: CASSFSGGPAGELFF.

The chain uses TRBV7-2 and TRBJ1-6; D call uncertain. Germline-derived CDR1 and CDR2 are SGHTA and FQGNSA. Trimming stripped 1 base from V and 8 bases from J, with 12 bases between. The CDR3 contains 15 residues. The CDR3 nucleotides are TGTGCCAGCAGCTTAGTAGCCAGACTAGATTCACCCCTCCACTTT. Translation gives CASSLVARLDSPLHF.

This clone appeared once. The chain recombines TRBV2 with TRBJ2-3; D is perhaps TRBD1 (6 bases). Trimming left V 4 bases short and J 2 bases short, with 10 bases between. CDR3 length: 14 amino acids. The germline V gene encodes CDR1 SNHLY and CDR2 FYNNEI. CDR3 nucleotides: TGTGCCAGCAGTGTCAGACAGGACACAGATACGCAGTATTTT. This translates into CASSVRQDTDTQYF.